One and the same sample provided the 18 T cell receptor beta chains below, sequenced in a study of T cell responses to AZD1222 COVID-19 vaccine. Clones were read by immunoSEQ multiplex PCR, and TCRdb kept only the in-frame ones, dropping some. The sample includes approximately 180,000 clones, around nine tenths of them seen just once. The specimen was peripheral blood, collected on day 0 of AZD1222 vaccination. The source is an adult in good health.

A single count supports this clone. The chain has TRBV7-9 and TRBJ1-4; D may be TRBD1 (5 bases). The length of the CDR3 is 16 residues. CDR1 is SEHNR and CDR2 is FQNEAQ in the germline V gene (reference sequence). The V gene lost 4 bases and the J gene lost 7 bases, with 19 bases spanning the gap. CDR3 in amino acids: CASSSQAGIVAEKLFF. CDR3 coding DNA: TGTGCCAGCAGCTCCCAAGCAGGGATTGTAGCTGAAAAACTGTTTTTT.

The chain joins TRBV5-1 to TRBJ2-1, with D uncertain. This CDR3 comprises 11 residues. CDR1 SGHRS and CDR2 YFSETQ come from the germline V gene. The V gene lost 0 bases and the J gene lost 7 bases, with 2 bases spanning the gap. As DNA, the CDR3 is TGCGCCAGCAGCTTGGAGAATGAGCAGTTCTTC. Amino acids: CASSLENEQFF.

The chain carries TRBV6-5 and TRBJ2-2; no definite D call. Germline V gene sequence: CDR1 MNHEY, CDR2 SVGAGI. The CDR3 is 14 amino acids. V was trimmed by 5 bases and J by 6 bases, leaving 13 bases between them. The CDR3, as DNA: TGTGCCAGCAGTCGGCGACCCGACCCCGGGGAGCTGTTTTTT. Protein: CASSRRPDPGELFF.

The chain uses TRBV6-4 and TRBJ2-2; D call uncertain. Germline loops: CDR1 MRHNA, CDR2 SNTAGT. The length of the CDR3 is 13 residues. The V gene lost 3 bases and the J gene lost 7 bases, with 9 bases spanning the gap. The CDR3 DNA follows: TGTGCCAGCAGTGAACGAATCTTCGGGGAGCTGTTTTTT. This sequence encodes CASSERIFGELFF.

CDR3: CASSPPGLAGYNEQFF. In DNA form, the CDR3 reads TGTGCCAGCTCACCACCCGGACTAGCGGGTTACAATGAGCAGTTCTTC. The chain combines TRBV18 with TRBJ2-1; 11 bases are shared with TRBD2. Germline loops: CDR1 KGHSH, CDR2 LQKENI. The CDR3 runs 16 residues. Trimming took 0 bases from V and 4 from J; bases not matched to a gene: 2.

This clone was seen once. The V call is TRBV15, the J call TRBJ1-5; possible D gene TRBD1, 5 bases. Per the germline V gene, CDR1 is LNHNV and CDR2 is YYDKDF (reference sequence). V lost 3 bases and J 4 bases, leaving 16 bases between the germline ends. The CDR3 contains 16 residues. The CDR3 reads CATSRAGRGWNQPQHF. The DNA of the CDR3 is TGTGCCACCAGCAGGGCGGGACGGGGGTGGAATCAGCCCCAGCATTTT. Full variable domain (remainder filled in from reference TRBV15 and TRBJ1-5): DAMVIQNPRYQVTQFGKPVTLSCSQTLNHNVMYWYQQKSSQAPKLLFHYYDKDFNNEADTPDNFQSRRPNTSFCFLDIRSPGLGDTAMYLCATSRAGRGWNQPQHFGDGTRLSIL.

J is TRBJ1-5 and V is TRBV2; D is perhaps TRBD1 (5 bases). The V gene's germline CDR1 is SNHLY and CDR2 FYNNEI. The length of the CDR3 is 15 residues. Deletions cut 5 bases from V and 6 bases from J, with 17 bases between. CDR3 region: CASSPPLGGVQPQHF. CDR3 sequence (DNA): TGTGCCAGCAGTCCCCCCCTGGGAGGGGTTCAGCCCCAGCATTTT.

This sequence joins TRBV19 and TRBJ2-7, with D hard to call. There are 13 residues in the CDR3. V shed 5 bases and J shed 3 bases, with 11 bases lying between them. Per germline, CDR1 LNHDA and CDR2 SQIVND (reference sequence). CDR3 DNA sequence: TGTGCCAGTAGTGTCTTTGCTGGCTACGAGCAGTACTTC. Protein product: CASSVFAGYEQYF.

The chain joins TRBV30 to TRBJ2-7; 9 nucleotides match TRBD1. Germline V CDR1 and CDR2: GTSNPN, SVGIG (reference sequence). CDR3 length: 13 residues. V shed 6 bases and J 4 bases; nucleotides not matched to a gene: 7. The CDR3 spells CACFSDRGYEQYF. The CDR3 nucleotides read TGTGCCTGTTTCTCGGACAGGGGATACGAGCAGTACTTC.

This sequence joins TRBV4-1 and TRBJ2-5; possibly TRBD1 for D (5 bases). V was clipped by 0 bases and J by 5 bases, with 22 bases between them. The CDR3 is made up of 18 amino acids. The germline V gene has CDR1 MGHRA and CDR2 YSYEKL. In nucleotides, the CDR3 is TGCGCCAGCAGCCAAGAGTTATGGGTGGGGCGCGCCGGGGAGACCCAGTACTTC. Amino acids: CASSQELWVGRAGETQYF.

The chain recombines TRBV29-1 with TRBJ1-5, with D perhaps matching TRBD1 (6 bases). The CDR3 spans 13 residues. Deletions cut 6 bases from V and 6 bases from J, with 15 bases between. Germline values: CDR1 SQVTM, CDR2 ANQGSEA. In DNA form, the CDR3 reads TGCAGCGTCGTACAGGGTCAGGGTCAGCCCCAGCATTTT. It is translated as CSVVQGQGQPQHF.

This clone appeared a single time. The chain has TRBV3-1 (or the pseudogene TRBV3-2) and TRBJ1-6; D might be TRBD1 (6 bases). CDR3 size: 14 residues. The germline V gene has CDR1 LGHDT and CDR2 YNNKEL (reference sequence). V was pared by 10 bases and J by 5 bases, with 15 bases between. The CDR3 sequence is CAIGKGQNNSPLHF. The CDR3 bases are TGTGCCATCGGTAAAGGACAGAATAATTCACCCCTCCACTTT.

This chain uses TRBV24-1 with TRBJ2-2, with D uncertain. The germline V gene has CDR1 KGHDR and CDR2 SFDVKD. With 4 bases removed from V and 4 bases from J, the gap between germline ends came to 6 bases. CDR3 length equals 13 residues. This chain's CDR3 is CATSEKITGELFF. Here the CDR3 DNA reads TGTGCCACCAGTGAGAAAATCACCGGGGAGCTGTTTTTT.

The V and J genes are TRBV3-1 (or the pseudogene TRBV3-2) and TRBJ2-3; D possibly corresponds to TRBD2 (6 bases). The CDR3 runs 14 residues. V lost 0 bases, J lost 4 bases, and 8 bases lay in between. Per the germline V gene, CDR1 is LGHDT and CDR2 is YNNKEL (reference sequence). The CDR3 DNA reads TGTGCCAGCAGCCAAGATCGACTAGCAGATACGCAGTATTTT. The encoded protein is CASSQDRLADTQYF.

The V and J genes are TRBV10-1 and TRBJ2-1; 8 positions agree with TRBD2. CDR3 length: 16 residues. V shed 2 bases, J shed 7 bases, and the junction held 10 bases outside the gene matches. Germline V CDR1 and CDR2: WNHNN, SYGVQD (reference sequence). Written as DNA, the CDR3 is TGCGCCAGCAGTGAGGAGATAGCGGGAATTTGGAATGAGCAGTTCTTC. Its translation is CASSEEIAGIWNEQFF.

This chain joins TRBV6-5 and TRBJ1-5; D not resolved. V lost 4 bases and J 0 bases, leaving 10 bases between the germline ends. CDR1 is MNHEY, CDR2 SVGAGI, per germline. CDR3 length: 15 residues. The CDR3 DNA is TGTGCCAGCAGTTCCGGATATTATAGCAATCAGCCCCAGCATTTT. It codes for CASSSGYYSNQPQHF.

The sample holds one count of this clone. The chain employs TRBV5-6 and TRBJ1-2, with D possibly matching TRBD1 (6 bases). This CDR3 region has 15 residues. Per germline, CDR1 SGHDT and CDR2 YYEEEE. V was trimmed by 3 bases and J by 4 bases, leaving 16 bases between them. This CDR3 is CASSSYGRDTYGYTF. The CDR3 DNA follows: TGTGCCAGCAGCTCCTATGGGCGGGACACCTATGGCTACACCTTC.

V gene TRBV25-1 combines with J gene TRBJ2-5; 7 positions agree with TRBD1. The V gene end was trimmed by 8 bases and the J gene end by 4 bases; junction bases not matched to a gene: 7. The CDR3 is 13 amino acids. CDR1 and CDR2 from the germline V gene are MGHDK and SYGVNS. The CDR3: CASGTGQVETQYF. CDR3 DNA sequence: TGTGCCAGCGGGACCGGACAGGTAGAGACCCAGTACTTC.